This T cell receptor (beta chain) was captured by sequencing in a study of blood T cell repertoires in COVID-19. The CDR3 spans 13 residues. Germline V gene data show CDR1 as SGHTS and CDR2 as YDEGEE. V was shortened by 2 bases and J by 5 bases, with 7 bases between the two germline ends. Generated by immunoSEQ multiplex PCR, the TCRdb table keeps only in-frame clones and is missing some. The data show 150,000 to 200,000 clones, roughly 87% seen once. The TCR was taken from a woman between 50 and 59 years old with acute or convalescent COVID-19. Sequencing used peripheral blood. The chain couples TRBV5-8 to TRBJ2-2; D gene unclear. CDR3 in DNA: TGTGCCAGCAGCTTTCTCAGGACCGGGGAGCTGTTTTTT. This encodes CASSFLRTGELFF.